This T cell receptor (beta chain) was recovered during a study of early T cells in non-severe SARS-CoV-2 infection (dated by TCRdb to the early 2020s). For the wider study: TCR sequencing used bulk RNA from unsorted whole blood, so alpha and beta chains could not be paired. Beyond this particular receptor, the publication reports: VDJdb matching was skewed toward anti-spike CD8 responses and likely underestimated virus-specific expansions, missing private and CD4 specificities.

Set within a cohort of healthcare workers in London, UK, this nested case-control study involved weekly PCR testing of nasopharyngeal swabs along with blood sampling. Healthcare workers were recruited between 23 and 31 March 2020, during the week of the UK lockdown, and were followed weekly for up to about 15 weeks. Libraries were constructed by 5' RACE. Sequencing relied on a NextSeq 500. To correct for sequencing error and PCR bias, the TCR library protocol tagged individual cDNA molecules with unique molecular identifiers. Sequencing covered both TCR alpha and beta chains, and within each sample the abundances of alpha and beta sequences were tightly co-correlated. Concerning the study's data processing: Decombinator V4 was used to perform V gene, J gene and CDR3 annotation of TCR sequences. Expanded TCRs were defined as changing significantly between any two time points under a Poisson model with p below 0.0001. TCR abundances were normalised to the total number of TCRs sequenced in each sample and reported as counts per million. MAIT TCRs were defined by TRAV1-2 paired with TRAJ12, TRAJ20 or TRAJ33, and iNKT TCRs by TRAV10 paired with TRAJ18. VDJdb, accessed on 1 November 2021, was searched for TCRs annotated for CMV, EBV and SARS-CoV-2, and TCRs annotated for more than one antigen were excluded. The public sequencing data were trimmed at Q25 with fastp and processed into clonotypes with MiXCR by TCRdb, which kept only in-frame beta chains. Each record represents a unique CDR3 protein, reported with the most common genes and DNA among its rows. None of the V and J calls come from the authors' own analysis; TCRdb made them. Present in this sample are some 77,000 distinct CDR3 sequences, around a tenth of which were seen just once. The top ten clonotypes cover 4.8% of the sample.

The cysteine opens and the phenylalanine closes a CDR3 of 15 amino acids. Only CDR3 DNA is held: 45 bases, read in frame from base 1. From the germline V gene (reference sequence), CDR1 is LGHDT and CDR2 is YNNKEL. V is trimmed back by 8 bases and J by 3 bases, and the junction contains 2 bases that no gene match accounts for. This clonotype was detected many times. It lacks a known antigen. No much larger clonotype is one base removed from it; base qualities were not supplied. This clonotype was obtained from an adult who was a healthcare worker with PCR-confirmed SARS-CoV-2 infection or an uninfected control (not recorded which). Sequencing input: whole blood. The sequence links TRBV3-1 to TRBJ2-2; TRBD2 matches 14 bases in the middle. The CDR3 is CASLGLAGDTGELFF. In nucleotides, the sequence is TGTGCCAGCCTGGGACTAGCGGGAGACACCGGGGAGCTGTTTTTT.